This record concerns one T cell receptor beta chain sequence. The antigen is undetermined. This entry belongs to a study of shared clonotypes between healthy human individuals. Genomic DNA for unsorted samples, which was extracted with the QIAamp DNA Blood Mini kit, came from roughly 100 million PBMCs. Study-level findings and limits: The expectation was that sequencing depth would affect clonotype sharing among donors.

An assay was performed, and its level was deep. Clones were sequenced by immunoSEQ multiplex PCR, and TCRdb holds only the in-frame ones, with some missing. The table has hundreds of thousands of clones, around 75% seen once. V dropped 4 bases and J dropped 1; count of bases not matched to a gene: 9. CDR1 is MNHEY, CDR2 SMNVEV, per germline (reference sequence). The CDR3 is 17 amino acids. V gene TRBV27 combines with J gene TRBJ2-1; 8 positions match TRBD1. This TCR came from a woman in her 40s in good health. Some clones in this sample may be carry-over from other donors' samples. The sequenced sample was PBMCs. DNA for the CDR3: TGTGCCAGCAGTTCCCGACAGGGGAAGGGATCCTACAATGAGCAGTTCTTC. Translated: CASSSRQGKGSYNEQFF.